This T cell receptor (beta chain) appears in the sequencing data of a study of Ad26.COV2.S vaccination and SARS-CoV-2 variants. Trimming removed 3 bases at V and 3 bases at J, with 8 bases between. The CDR3 sequence is 13 residues long. Germline assignment: CDR1 SGHNT and CDR2 YENEEA. This clone has only one observation. Generated by immunoSEQ multiplex PCR, the TCRdb table keeps only in-frame clones and is missing some. The sample lists hundreds of thousands of clones; roughly 81% were seen once. The treatment: about 20 received Ad26.COV2.S at low or high dose, single or two shots; several received placebo; per-sample allocation not given. After the first vaccine or placebo injection, samples were drawn on day 63.

Sequenced here: peripheral blood, sampled in a trial of Ad26.COV2.S vaccine versus placebo. The receptor's source is a person aged 18 to 65 who received the Ad26.COV2.S COVID-19 vaccine or a placebo. The chain is built from TRBV11-3 and TRBJ1-1, with D perhaps TRBD1 (5 bases). The CDR3 spells CASSLGGDTEAFF. CDR3 nucleotide sequence: TGTGCCAGCAGCTTGGGGGGGGACACTGAAGCTTTCTTT.